These T cell receptor beta chains were read from a single sample in a study of CD8 T cells in ankylosing spondylitis. TCRdb processed the 5' RACE reads anew with MiXCR; each CDR3 protein has one entry. Of around 320,000 distinct CDR3 sequences listed, less than 25% are singletons. The sample was blood, either unsorted or a sorted T cell fraction (not recorded which). The origin of the receptors is a female donor with ankylosing spondylitis or in good health (not recorded which). CDR3s include the opening cysteine and the closing phenylalanine or tryptophan. A D gene is named only where the DNA matches it firmly. Clone size is not always given. Where it is, it says once, few, many or a class for expanded clones.

many	TRBD2	15	TRBJ2-5	TRBV11-2	TGTGCCAGCAGCTTTCGGGCGGGAGTGGGTGAGACCCAGTACTTC	CASSFRAGVGETQYF
.	.	13	TRBJ2-7	TRBV5-1	TGCGCCAGCAGCTACGGGGGCGGCTACGAGCAGTACTTC	CASSYGGGYEQYF
.	TRBD1	16	TRBJ1-2	TRBV10-3	TGTGCCATCAGCCAGACAGGGGACCACACCAACTATGGCTACACCTTC	CAISQTGDHTNYGYTF
many	TRBD2	14	TRBJ2-1	TRBV29-1	TGCAGCGTTGAAGGGACTAGCGGGAGCAATGAGCAGTTCTTC	CSVEGTSGSNEQFF
.	.	14	TRBJ2-1	TRBV4-3	TGCGCCAGCAGCACCCAGGGAACTTACAATGAGCAGTTCTTC	CASSTQGTYNEQFF
.	.	13	TRBJ1-4	TRBV19	TGTGCCAGTAGTATAGCTCCAAGTGAAAAACTGTTTTTT	CASSIAPSEKLFF
many	.	14	TRBJ2-2	TRBV12-3/TRBV12-4	TGCGCCAGCAGCTTGGGCCTCGCCACCGGGGAGCTGTTTTTT	CASSLGLATGELFF
few	.	14	TRBJ1-1	TRBV6-1	TGTGCCAGCAGCTTCCGGGCCTGGGACACTGAAGCTTTCTTT	CASSFRAWDTEAFF
few	.	15	TRBJ2-7	TRBV7-6	TGTGCCAGCAGCTTAAATATCGGACGGAACTACGAGCAGTACTTC	CASSLNIGRNYEQYF
few	.	13	TRBJ2-1	TRBV29-1	TGCAGCGCCGACAACTCCCTCTACAATGAGCAGTTCTTC	CSADNSLYNEQFF
few	TRBD1	18	TRBJ2-3	TRBV7-2	TGTGCCAGCAGCTTAGCGGGAAGGACAGGGGTAATGACAGATACGCAGTATTTT	CASSLAGRTGVMTDTQYF
few	.	15	TRBJ2-2	TRBV12-3/TRBV12-4	TGTGCCAGCAGTTTTAGGTCGACGAACACCGGGGAGCTGTTTTTT	CASSFRSTNTGELFF
.	.	12	TRBJ2-5	TRBV7-9	TGTGCCAGCAGCCAATCGTGGGTGACCCAGTACTTC	CASSQSWVTQYF
.	.	12	TRBJ1-1	TRBV7-8	TGTGCCAGCAGCAGGGCGGCAGGGATGGCTTTCTTT	CASSRAAGMAFF
many	.	17	TRBJ2-2	TRBV6-1	TGTGCCAGCAGGCGGACAGTTACGGCTTACAACACCGGGGAGCTGTTTTTT	CASRRTVTAYNTGELFF
many	TRBD2	17	TRBJ2-1	TRBV10-3	TGTGCCATCCTCGCGGTACTAGCGGGAGACCACTACAATGAGCAGTTCTTC	CAILAVLAGDHYNEQFF
.	.	14	TRBJ1-3	TRBV7-6	TGTGCCAGCAGCTTAGTCCTACAGGGAGACACCATATATTTT	CASSLVLQGDTIYF
many	.	12	TRBJ1-1	TRBV7-9	TGTGCCAGCAGCAGGGGACTCACTGAAGCTTTCTTT	CASSRGLTEAFF
few	.	15	TRBJ2-3	TRBV7-9	TGTGCCAGCAGCCTGGGGGGAATGCGCACAGATACGCAGTATTTT	CASSLGGMRTDTQYF
.	TRBD1	13	TRBJ2-7	TRBV6-5	TGTGCCAGCAGTTCCTTGACAGGGGGGGATTTGGACTTC	CASSSLTGGDLDF
.	TRBD2	16	TRBJ2-1	TRBV27	TGTGCCAGCAGTACTCGGTCTTGGGGGGAGGGGCGTGAGCAGTTCTTC	CASSTRSWGEGREQFF
many	.	13	TRBJ1-2	TRBV12-3/TRBV12-4	TGTGCCAGCAACCCGGGACCGGGCAATGGCTACACCTTC	CASNPGPGNGYTF
.	.	13	TRBJ1-3	TRBV12-3/TRBV12-4	TGTGCCAGCAGTTTTGGCAGGGGAAACACCATATATTTT	CASSFGRGNTIYF
.	.	16	TRBJ2-2	TRBV7-2	TGTGCCAGCAGCTTAGTTGGGGATAGGAACACCGGGGAGCTGTTTTTT	CASSLVGDRNTGELFF
.	TRBD1	14	TRBJ2-3	TRBV12-3/TRBV12-4	TGTGCCAGCAGTTTGGGACAGGGTCAAGATACGCAGTATTTT	CASSLGQGQDTQYF
.	.	16	TRBJ2-3	TRBV3-1	TGTGCCAGCAGCCAAGGCACGCAGGACCGACAAGATACGCAGTATTTT	CASSQGTQDRQDTQYF
.	.	12	TRBJ2-1	TRBV29-1	TGCAGCGTTCGCCGGACCGGAGGGGGGCAGTTCTTC	CSVRRTGGGQFF